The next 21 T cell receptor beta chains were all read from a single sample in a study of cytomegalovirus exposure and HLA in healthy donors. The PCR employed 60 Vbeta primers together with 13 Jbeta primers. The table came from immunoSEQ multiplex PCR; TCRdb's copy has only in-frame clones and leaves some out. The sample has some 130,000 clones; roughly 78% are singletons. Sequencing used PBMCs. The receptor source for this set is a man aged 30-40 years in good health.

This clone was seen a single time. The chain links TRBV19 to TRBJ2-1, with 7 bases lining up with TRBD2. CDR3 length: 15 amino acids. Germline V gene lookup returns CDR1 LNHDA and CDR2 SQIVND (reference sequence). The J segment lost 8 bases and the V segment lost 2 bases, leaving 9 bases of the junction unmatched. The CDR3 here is CASSIRTSLHHEQFF. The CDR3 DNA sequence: TGTGCCAGTAGTATAAGGACTAGTCTTCATCATGAGCAGTTCTTC.

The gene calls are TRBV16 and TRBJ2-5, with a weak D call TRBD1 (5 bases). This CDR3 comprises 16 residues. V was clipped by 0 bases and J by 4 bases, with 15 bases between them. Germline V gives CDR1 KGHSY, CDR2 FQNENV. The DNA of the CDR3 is TGTGCCAGCAGCCAATCGTTGGGTTCAGGGCGAGAGACCCAGTACTTC. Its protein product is CASSQSLGSGRETQYF.

The CDR3 DNA sequence: TGTGCCAGCAGTTTTGGGACAGGGGTCTCCTACGAGCAGTACTTC. Protein product: CASSFGTGVSYEQYF. This rearrangement joins TRBV27 to TRBJ2-7; 10 nucleotides agree with TRBD1. Germline assignment: CDR1 MNHEY and CDR2 SMNVEV (reference sequence). The J segment lost 0 bases and the V segment lost 3 bases, leaving 2 bases of the junction unmatched. The CDR3 extends over 15 amino acids.

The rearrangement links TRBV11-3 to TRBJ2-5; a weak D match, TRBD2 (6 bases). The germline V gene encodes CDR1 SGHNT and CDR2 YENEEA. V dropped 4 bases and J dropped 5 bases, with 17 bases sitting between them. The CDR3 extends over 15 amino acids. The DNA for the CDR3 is TGTGCCAGCAGCTCGGCGGGACTGGGAGTGGAGACCCAGTACTTC. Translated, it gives CASSSAGLGVETQYF.

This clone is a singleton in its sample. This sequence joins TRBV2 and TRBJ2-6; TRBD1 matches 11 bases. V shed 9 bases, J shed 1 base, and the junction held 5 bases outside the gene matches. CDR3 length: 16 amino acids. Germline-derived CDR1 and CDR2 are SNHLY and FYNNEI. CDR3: CARQGTGGSGANVLTF. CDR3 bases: TGTGCCAGACAAGGGACAGGGGGATCTGGGGCCAACGTCCTGACTTTC.

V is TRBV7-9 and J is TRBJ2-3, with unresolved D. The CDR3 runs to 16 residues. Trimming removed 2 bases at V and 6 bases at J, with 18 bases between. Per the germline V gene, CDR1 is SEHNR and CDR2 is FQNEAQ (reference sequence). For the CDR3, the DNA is TGTGCCAGCAGCTTATCACAGTACGCCCCCACGGATACGCAGTATTTT. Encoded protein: CASSLSQYAPTDTQYF.

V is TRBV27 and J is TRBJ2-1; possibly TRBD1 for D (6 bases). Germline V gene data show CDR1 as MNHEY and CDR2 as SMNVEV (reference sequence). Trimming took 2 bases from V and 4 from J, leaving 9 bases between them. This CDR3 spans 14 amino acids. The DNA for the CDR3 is TGTGCCAGCAGTTTAGGGACATGGTACAATGAGCAGTTCTTC. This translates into CASSLGTWYNEQFF.

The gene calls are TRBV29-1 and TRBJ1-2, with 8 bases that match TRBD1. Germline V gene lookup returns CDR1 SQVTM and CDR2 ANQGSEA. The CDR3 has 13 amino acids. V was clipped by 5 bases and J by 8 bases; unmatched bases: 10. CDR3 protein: CSVSPGQVLGYTF. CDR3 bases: TGCAGCGTTTCACCGGGACAGGTTCTCGGCTACACCTTC.

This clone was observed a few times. The CDR3 here is CASSYPGYREPETQYF. The CDR3 bases are TGCGCCAGCAGCTACCCGGGGTACAGGGAACCGGAGACCCAGTACTTC. This chain links TRBV5-1 with TRBJ2-5, with D maybe TRBD1 (6 bases). Germline V gene data show CDR1 as SGHRS and CDR2 as YFSETQ. The germline V and J ends were trimmed by 3 bases and 5 bases, with 20 bases remaining between them. The CDR3 is 16 amino acids.

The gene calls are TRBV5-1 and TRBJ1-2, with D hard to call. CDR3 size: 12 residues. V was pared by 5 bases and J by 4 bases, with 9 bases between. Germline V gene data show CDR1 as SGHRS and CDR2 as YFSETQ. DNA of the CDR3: TGCGCCAGCAGTTCGGGATCCTATGGCTACACCTTC. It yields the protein CASSSGSYGYTF.

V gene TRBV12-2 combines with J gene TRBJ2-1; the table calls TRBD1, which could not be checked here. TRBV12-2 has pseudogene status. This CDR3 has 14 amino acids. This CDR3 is CASRLGQGGNEQFF. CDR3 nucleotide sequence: TGTGCAAGTCGCCTAGGACAGGGGGGCAATGAGCAGTTCTTC.

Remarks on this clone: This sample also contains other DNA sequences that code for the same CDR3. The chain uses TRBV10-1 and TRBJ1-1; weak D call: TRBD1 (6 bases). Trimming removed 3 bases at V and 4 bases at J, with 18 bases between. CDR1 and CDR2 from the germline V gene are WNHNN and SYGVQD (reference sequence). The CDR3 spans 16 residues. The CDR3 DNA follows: TGCGCCAGCAGTGATCAGGGGTCGCCCTGGGGCACTGAAGCTTTCTTT. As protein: CASSDQGSPWGTEAFF.

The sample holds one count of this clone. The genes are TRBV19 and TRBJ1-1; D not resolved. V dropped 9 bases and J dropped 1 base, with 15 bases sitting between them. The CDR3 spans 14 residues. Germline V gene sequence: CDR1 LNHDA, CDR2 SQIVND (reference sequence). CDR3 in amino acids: CASSGGSPNTEAFF. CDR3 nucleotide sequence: TGTGCCAGCTCCGGCGGGTCCCCGAACACTGAAGCTTTCTTT. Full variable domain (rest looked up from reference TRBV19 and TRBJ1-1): DGGITQSPKYLFRKEGQNVTLSCEQNLNHDAMYWYRQDPGQGLRLIYYSQIVNDFQKGDIAEGYSVSREKKESFPLTVTSAQKNPTAFYLCASSGGSPNTEAFFGQGTRLTVV.

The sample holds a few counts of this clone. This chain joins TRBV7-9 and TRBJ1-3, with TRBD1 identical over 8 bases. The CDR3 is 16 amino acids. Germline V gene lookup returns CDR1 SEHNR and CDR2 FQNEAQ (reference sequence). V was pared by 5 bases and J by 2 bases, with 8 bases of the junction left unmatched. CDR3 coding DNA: TGTGCCAGCAGCGTAAATACACAGGGGGCTGGAAACACCATATATTTT. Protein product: CASSVNTQGAGNTIYF.

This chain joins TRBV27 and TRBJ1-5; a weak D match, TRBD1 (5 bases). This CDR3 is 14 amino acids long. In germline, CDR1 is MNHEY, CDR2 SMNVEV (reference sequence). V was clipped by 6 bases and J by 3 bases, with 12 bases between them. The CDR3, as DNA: TGTGCCAGCAGCCTGACAGTCTTCAATCAGCCCCAGCATTTT. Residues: CASSLTVFNQPQHF.

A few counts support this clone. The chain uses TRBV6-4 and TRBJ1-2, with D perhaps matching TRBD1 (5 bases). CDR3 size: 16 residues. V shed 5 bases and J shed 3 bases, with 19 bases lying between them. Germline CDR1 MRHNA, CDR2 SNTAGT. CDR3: CASSPGPRGLDYGYTF. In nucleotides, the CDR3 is TGTGCCAGCAGTCCAGGGCCGAGGGGACTAGACTATGGCTACACCTTC.

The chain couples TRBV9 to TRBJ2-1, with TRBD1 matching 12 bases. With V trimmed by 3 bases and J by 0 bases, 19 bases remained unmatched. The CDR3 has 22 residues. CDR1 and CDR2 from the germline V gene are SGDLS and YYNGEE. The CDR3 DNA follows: TGTGCCAGCAGCGCCCTTGCGGTCCGGGACAGGGGGCACTCAAGCTCCTACAATGAGCAGTTCTTC. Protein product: CASSALAVRDRGHSSSYNEQFF. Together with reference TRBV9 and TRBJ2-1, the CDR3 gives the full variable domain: DSGVTQTPKHLITATGQRVTLRCSPRSGDLSVYWYQQSLDQGLQFLIQYYNGEERAKGNILERFSAQQFPDLHSELNLSSLELGDSALYFCASSALAVRDRGHSSSYNEQFFGPGTRLTVL.

The CDR3 loop reads CASSFSGVGGNEQFF. CDR3 in DNA: TGCGCCAGCAGCTTTTCGGGAGTTGGGGGTAATGAGCAGTTCTTC. The chain combines TRBV5-1 with TRBJ2-1; D possibly corresponds to TRBD2 (6 bases). V was cut by 2 bases and J by 7 bases, with 16 bases left in between. CDR1 is SGHRS, CDR2 YFSETQ, per germline. This CDR3 is 15 amino acids long.

The CDR3 DNA follows: TGTGCCAGCAGCACAACAGGGGGCAGGGGGTACGAGCAGTACTTC. Residues: CASSTTGGRGYEQYF. V usage is TRBV27 and J usage is TRBJ2-7, with TRBD1 identical over 9 bases. The V gene's germline CDR1 is MNHEY and CDR2 SMNVEV (reference sequence). V trimming: 6 bases; J trimming: 4 bases; junction bases outside the gene matches: 10. The CDR3 has 15 residues.

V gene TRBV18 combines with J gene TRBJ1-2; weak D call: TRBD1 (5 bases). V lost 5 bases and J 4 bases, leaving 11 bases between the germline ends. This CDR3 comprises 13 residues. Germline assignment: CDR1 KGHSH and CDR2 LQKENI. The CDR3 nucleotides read TGTGCCAGCTCAAGCCAGGGCGCCTATGGCTACACCTTC. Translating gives CASSSQGAYGYTF.

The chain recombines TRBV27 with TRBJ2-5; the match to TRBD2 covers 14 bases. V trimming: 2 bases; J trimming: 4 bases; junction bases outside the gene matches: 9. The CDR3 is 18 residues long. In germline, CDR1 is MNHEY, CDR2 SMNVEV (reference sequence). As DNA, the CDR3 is TGTGCCAGCAGTTTAGCCCGACTAGCGGGAGGGCCGGGAGAGACCCAGTACTTC. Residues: CASSLARLAGGPGETQYF.